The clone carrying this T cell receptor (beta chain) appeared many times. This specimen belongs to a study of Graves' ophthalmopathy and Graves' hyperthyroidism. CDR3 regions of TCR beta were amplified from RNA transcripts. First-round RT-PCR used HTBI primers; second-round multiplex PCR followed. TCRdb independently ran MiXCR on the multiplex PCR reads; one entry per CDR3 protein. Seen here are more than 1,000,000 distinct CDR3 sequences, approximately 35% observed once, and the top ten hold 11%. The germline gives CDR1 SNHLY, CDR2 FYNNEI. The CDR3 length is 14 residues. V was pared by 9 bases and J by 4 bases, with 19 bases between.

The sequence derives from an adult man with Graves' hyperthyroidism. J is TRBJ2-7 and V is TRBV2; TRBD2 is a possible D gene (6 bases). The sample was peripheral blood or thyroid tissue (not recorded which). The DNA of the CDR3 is TGTGCCAGGGGGTCGGCGGGGCGGCGATACGAGCAGTACTTC. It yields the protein CARGSAGRRYEQYF.